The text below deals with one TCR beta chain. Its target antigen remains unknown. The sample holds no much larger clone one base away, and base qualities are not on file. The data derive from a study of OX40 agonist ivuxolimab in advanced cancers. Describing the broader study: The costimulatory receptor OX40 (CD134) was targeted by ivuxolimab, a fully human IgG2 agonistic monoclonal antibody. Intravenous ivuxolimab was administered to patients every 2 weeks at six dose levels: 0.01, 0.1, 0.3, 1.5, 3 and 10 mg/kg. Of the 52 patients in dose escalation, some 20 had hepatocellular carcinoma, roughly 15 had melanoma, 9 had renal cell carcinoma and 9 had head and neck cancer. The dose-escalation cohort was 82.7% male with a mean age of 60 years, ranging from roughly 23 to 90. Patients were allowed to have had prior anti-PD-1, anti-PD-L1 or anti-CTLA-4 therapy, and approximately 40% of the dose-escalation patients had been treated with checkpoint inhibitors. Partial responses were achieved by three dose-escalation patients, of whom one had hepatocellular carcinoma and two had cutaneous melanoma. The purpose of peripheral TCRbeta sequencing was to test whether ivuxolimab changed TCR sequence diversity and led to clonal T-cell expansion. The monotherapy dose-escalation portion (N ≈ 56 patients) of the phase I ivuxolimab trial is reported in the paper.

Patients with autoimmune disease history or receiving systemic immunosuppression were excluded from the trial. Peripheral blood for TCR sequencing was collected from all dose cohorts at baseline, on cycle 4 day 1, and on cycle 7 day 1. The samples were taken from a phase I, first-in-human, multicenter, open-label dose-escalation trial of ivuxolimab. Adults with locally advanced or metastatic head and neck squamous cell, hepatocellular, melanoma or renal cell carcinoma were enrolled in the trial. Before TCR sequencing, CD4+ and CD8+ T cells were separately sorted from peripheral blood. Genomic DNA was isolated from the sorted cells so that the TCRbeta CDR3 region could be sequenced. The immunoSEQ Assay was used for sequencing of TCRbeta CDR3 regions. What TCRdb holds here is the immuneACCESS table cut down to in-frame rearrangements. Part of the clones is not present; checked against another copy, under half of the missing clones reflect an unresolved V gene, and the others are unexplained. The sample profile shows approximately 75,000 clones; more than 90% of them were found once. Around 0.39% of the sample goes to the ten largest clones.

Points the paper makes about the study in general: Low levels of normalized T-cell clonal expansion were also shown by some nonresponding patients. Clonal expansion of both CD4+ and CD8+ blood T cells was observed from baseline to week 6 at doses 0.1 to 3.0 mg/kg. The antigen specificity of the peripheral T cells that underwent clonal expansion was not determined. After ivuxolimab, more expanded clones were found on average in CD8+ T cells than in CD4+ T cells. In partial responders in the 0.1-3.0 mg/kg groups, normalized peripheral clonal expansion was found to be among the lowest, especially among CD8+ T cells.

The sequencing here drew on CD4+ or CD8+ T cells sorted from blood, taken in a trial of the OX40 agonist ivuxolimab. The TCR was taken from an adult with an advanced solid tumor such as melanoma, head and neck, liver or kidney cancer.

The base sequence is TGCGCCAGCAGCCGGACAGGAGATAGTGAAAAACTGTTTTTT. Translated, this is CASSRTGDSEKLFF. The chain is assembled from TRBV5-1 and TRBJ1-4, with 7 bases in between that match TRBD1. The germline V gene gives CDR1 as SGHRS and CDR2 as YFSETQ. V is trimmed back by 4 bases and J by 7 bases, and the junction contains 7 bases that no gene match accounts for. From cysteine to phenylalanine, the CDR3 is 14 amino acids long. The read is trimmed to its CDR3 DNA, 42 bases read in frame from base 1. The full variable domain, with segments outside the CDR3 supplied by the reference TRBV5-1 and TRBJ1-4 proteins, appears as KAGVTQTPRYLIKTRGQQVTLSCSPISGHRSVSWYQQTPGQGLQFLFEYFSETQRNKGNFPGRFSGRQFSNSRSEMNVSTLELGDSALYLCASSRTGDSEKLFFGSGTQLSVL.